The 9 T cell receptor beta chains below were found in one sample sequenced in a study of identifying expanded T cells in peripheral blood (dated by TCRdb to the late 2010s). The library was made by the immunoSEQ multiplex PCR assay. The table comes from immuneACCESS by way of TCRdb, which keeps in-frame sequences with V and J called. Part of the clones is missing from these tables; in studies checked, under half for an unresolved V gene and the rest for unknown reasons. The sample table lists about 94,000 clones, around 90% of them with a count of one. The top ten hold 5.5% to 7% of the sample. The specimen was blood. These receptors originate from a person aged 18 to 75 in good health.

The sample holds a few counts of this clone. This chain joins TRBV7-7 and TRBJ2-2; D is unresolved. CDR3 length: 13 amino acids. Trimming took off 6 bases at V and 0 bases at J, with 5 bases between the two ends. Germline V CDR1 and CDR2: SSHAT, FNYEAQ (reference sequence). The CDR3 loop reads CASSLPNTGELFF. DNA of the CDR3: TGTGCCAGCAGTTTGCCGAACACCGGGGAGCTGTTTTTT.

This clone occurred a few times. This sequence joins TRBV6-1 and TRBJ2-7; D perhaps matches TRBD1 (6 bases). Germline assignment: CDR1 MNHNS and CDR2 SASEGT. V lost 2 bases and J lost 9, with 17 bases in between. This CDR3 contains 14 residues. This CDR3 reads CASSEWDTPTVQYF. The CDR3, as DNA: TGTGCCAGCAGTGAATGGGACACTCCGACGGTGCAGTACTTC.

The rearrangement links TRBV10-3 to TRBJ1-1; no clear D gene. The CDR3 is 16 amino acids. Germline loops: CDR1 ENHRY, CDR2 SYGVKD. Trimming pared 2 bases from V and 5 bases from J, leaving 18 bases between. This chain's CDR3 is CAISEPDLLGSTEAFF. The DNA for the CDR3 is TGTGCCATCAGTGAGCCGGACCTTCTGGGGAGTACTGAAGCTTTCTTT.

The CDR3 sequence is CASSFNGGNTEAFF. The DNA for the CDR3 is TGTGCCAGCAGCTTCAATGGGGGGAACACTGAAGCTTTCTTT. V gene TRBV7-3 combines with J gene TRBJ1-1, with a tentative D call TRBD1 (5 bases). CDR1 and CDR2 (germline): SGHTA, FQGTGA. V dropped 3 bases and J dropped 1 base, with 9 bases sitting between them. CDR3 length: 14 amino acids.

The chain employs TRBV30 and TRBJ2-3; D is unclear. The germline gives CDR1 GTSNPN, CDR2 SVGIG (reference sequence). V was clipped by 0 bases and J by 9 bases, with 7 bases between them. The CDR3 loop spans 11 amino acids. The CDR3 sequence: CAWSVPGTQYF. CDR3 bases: TGTGCCTGGAGTGTACCCGGGACGCAGTATTTT. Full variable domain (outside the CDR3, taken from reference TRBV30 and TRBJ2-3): SQTIHQWPATLVQPVGSPLSLECTVEGTSNPNLYWYRQAAGRGLQLLFYSVGIGQISSEVPQNLSASRPQDRQFILSSKKLLLSDSGFYLCAWSVPGTQYFGPGTRLTVL.

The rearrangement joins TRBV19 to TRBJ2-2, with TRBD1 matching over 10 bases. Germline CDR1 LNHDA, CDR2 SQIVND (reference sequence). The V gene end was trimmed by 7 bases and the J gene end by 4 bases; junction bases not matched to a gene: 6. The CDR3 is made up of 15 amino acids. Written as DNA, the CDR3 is TGTGCCAGTAAACAGGGACAGGGGACCACCGGGGAGCTGTTTTTT. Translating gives CASKQGQGTTGELFF.

The CDR3 here is CAWSHPNRGAYQPQHF. The CDR3 DNA reads TGTGCCTGGAGTCACCCTAACAGGGGGGCCTATCAGCCCCAGCATTTT. The gene calls are TRBV30 and TRBJ1-5; 8 nucleotides match TRBD1. Trimming took 2 bases from V and 5 from J; bases not matched to a gene: 11. Per the germline V gene, CDR1 is GTSNPN and CDR2 is SVGIG (reference sequence). This CDR3 is built from 16 residues.

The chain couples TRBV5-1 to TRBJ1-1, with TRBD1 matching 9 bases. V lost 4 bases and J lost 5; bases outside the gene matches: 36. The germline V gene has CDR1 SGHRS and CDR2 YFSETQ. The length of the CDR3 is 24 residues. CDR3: CASSPKGDRVELWRPTPPRTEAFF. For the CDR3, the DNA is TGCGCCAGCAGCCCGAAGGGGGACAGGGTTGAACTGTGGAGGCCCACTCCGCCAAGGACTGAAGCTTTCTTT.

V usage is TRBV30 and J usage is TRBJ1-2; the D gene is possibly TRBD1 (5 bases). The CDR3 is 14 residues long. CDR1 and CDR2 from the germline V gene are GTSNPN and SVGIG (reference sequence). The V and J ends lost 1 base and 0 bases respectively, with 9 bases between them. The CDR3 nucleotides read TGTGCCTGGAGTGGGGGCACTTCTAACTATGGCTACACCTTC. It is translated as CAWSGGTSNYGYTF.